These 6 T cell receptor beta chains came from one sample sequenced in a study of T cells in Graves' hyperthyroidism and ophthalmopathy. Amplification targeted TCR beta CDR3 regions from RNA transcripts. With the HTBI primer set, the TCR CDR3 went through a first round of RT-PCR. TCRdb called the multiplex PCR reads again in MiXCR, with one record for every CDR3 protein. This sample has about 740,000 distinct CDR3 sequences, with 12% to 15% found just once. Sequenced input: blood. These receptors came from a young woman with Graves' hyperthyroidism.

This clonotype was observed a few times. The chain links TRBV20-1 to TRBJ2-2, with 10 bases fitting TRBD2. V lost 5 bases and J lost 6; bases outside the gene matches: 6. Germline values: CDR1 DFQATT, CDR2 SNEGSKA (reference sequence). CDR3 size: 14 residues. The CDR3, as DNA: TGCAGTGCTTTTAGCGGGAGGATGGCCGGGGAGCTGTTTTTT. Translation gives CSAFSGRMAGELFF.

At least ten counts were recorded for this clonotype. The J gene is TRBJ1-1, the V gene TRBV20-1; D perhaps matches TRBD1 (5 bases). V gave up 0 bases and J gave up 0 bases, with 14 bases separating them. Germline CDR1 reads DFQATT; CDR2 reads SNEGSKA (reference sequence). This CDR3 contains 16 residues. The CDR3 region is CSARDWGEFMNTEAFF. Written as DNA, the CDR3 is TGCAGTGCTAGAGATTGGGGGGAGTTTATGAACACTGAAGCTTTCTTT.

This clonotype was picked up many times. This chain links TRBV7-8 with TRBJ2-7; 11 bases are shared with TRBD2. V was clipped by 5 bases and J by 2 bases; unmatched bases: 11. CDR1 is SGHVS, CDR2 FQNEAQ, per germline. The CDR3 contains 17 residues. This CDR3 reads CASSPRPTSGTPYEQYF. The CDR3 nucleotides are TGTGCCAGCAGCCCCAGACCGACTAGCGGGACCCCCTACGAGCAGTACTTC.

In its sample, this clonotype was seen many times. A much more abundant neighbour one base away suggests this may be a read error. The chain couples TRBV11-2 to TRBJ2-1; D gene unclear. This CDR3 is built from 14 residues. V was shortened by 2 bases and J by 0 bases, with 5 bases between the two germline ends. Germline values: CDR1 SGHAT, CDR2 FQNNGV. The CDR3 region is CASSLRSSYNEQFF. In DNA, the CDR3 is TGTGCCAGCAGCTTACGGAGCTCCTACAATGAGCAGTTCTTC.

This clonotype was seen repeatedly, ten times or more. This CDR3 reads CASSADETGDTEAFF. CDR3 nucleotides: TGTGCCAGCAGCGCAGACGAGACAGGGGACACTGAAGCTTTCTTT. V and J are TRBV3-1 and TRBJ1-1; 8 bases are a match to TRBD1. V was clipped by 5 bases and J by 3 bases; unmatched bases: 8. Germline V gene data show CDR1 as LGHDT and CDR2 as YNNKEL (reference sequence). The CDR3 is 15 residues long.

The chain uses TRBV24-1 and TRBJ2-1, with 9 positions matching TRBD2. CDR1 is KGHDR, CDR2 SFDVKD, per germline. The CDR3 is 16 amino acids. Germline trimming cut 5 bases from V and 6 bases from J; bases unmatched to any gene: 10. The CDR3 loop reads CATSVGSGRGSNEQFF. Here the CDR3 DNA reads TGTGCCACCAGTGTGGGTAGCGGGAGAGGTAGCAATGAGCAGTTCTTC.